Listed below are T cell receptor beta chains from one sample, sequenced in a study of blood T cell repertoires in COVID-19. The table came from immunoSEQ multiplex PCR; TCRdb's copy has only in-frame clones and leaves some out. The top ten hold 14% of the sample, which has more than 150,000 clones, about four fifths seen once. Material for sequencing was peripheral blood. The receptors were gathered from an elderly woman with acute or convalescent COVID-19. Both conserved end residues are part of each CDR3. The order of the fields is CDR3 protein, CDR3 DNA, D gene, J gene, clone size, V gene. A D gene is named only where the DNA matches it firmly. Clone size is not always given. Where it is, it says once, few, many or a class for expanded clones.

CAISGTGNTEAFF,TGTGCCATCAGCGGAACAGGGAACACTGAAGCTTTCTTT,.,TRBJ1-1,.,TRBV10-3
CAWEWGEYGYTF,TGTGCCTGGGAATGGGGGGAATATGGCTACACCTTC,.,TRBJ1-2,.,TRBV30
CSVARGGMNTEAFF,TGCAGCGTTGCACGGGGGGGAATGAACACTGAAGCTTTCTTT,.,TRBJ1-1,.,TRBV29-1
CASSIGRTGGLQPQHF,TGTGCCAGTAGTATCGGTAGGACAGGGGGCCTTCAGCCCCAGCATTTT,TRBD1,TRBJ1-5,.,TRBV19
CASSPGLAGTDTQYF,TGTGCCAGCAGCCCTGGACTAGCGGGTACAGATACGCAGTATTTT,TRBD2,TRBJ2-3,.,TRBV5-4
CASSRDRGRYQPQHF,TGTGCCAGTAGCCGAGACAGGGGGAGATATCAGCCCCAGCATTTT,TRBD1,TRBJ1-5,once,TRBV19
CASSQVTPWSGEDNEQFF,TGTGCCAGCAGCCAAGTGACGCCTTGGAGCGGGGAGGACAATGAGCAGTTCTTC,TRBD2,TRBJ2-1,.,TRBV4-2
CASSGRSFPDTQYF,TGTGCCAGCAGCGGGAGGTCTTTCCCAGATACGCAGTATTTT,TRBD2,TRBJ2-3,.,TRBV6-5
CASSPHQGIEAFF,TGTGCCAGCAGCCCACACCAGGGAATTGAAGCTTTCTTT,.,TRBJ1-1,.,TRBV7-8
CASSQADLNSPLHF,TGTGCCAGCTCCCAAGCGGACCTAAATTCACCCCTCCACTTT,.,TRBJ1-6,.,TRBV18
CASSQPVPNTIYF,TGCGCCAGCAGCCAGCCAGTTCCAAACACCATATATTTT,.,TRBJ1-3,.,TRBV4-1
CASSASGQNQETQYF,TGTGCCAGCAGCGCCTCGGGACAAAATCAAGAGACCCAGTACTTC,.,TRBJ2-5,few,TRBV9
CASMGQSSPGYEQYF,TGTGCCAGCATGGGACAATCGTCGCCCGGCTACGAGCAGTACTTC,.,TRBJ2-7,.,TRBV6-5
CASSVRLAGTETQYF,TGTGCCAGCAGCGTCAGACTAGCGGGGACGGAGACCCAGTACTTC,TRBD2,TRBJ2-5,.,TRBV7-6
CASSLAGTGGSNQPQHF,TGTGCCAGCAGCTTGGCCGGGACAGGGGGAAGCAATCAGCCCCAGCATTTT,TRBD1,TRBJ1-5,.,TRBV5-8
CASSLEFRTAAYSNQPQHF,TGTGCCAGCAGCTTGGAATTCCGGACAGCAGCTTATAGCAATCAGCCCCAGCATTTT,.,TRBJ1-5,.,TRBV5-5
CASRNGQFYDDSPLHF,TGCGCCAGCAGAAATGGACAGTTCTACGACGATTCACCCCTCCACTTT,.,TRBJ1-6,once,TRBV5-1
CASSRASGTNTGELFF,TGTGCCAGTAGTCGTGCTAGCGGGACCAACACCGGGGAGCTGTTTTTT,TRBD2,TRBJ2-2,.,TRBV19
CATSLGQGNSPLHF,TGTGCCACCAGCTTGGGGCAGGGCAATTCACCCCTCCACTTT,.,TRBJ1-6,.,TRBV24-1
CASSLVGTGLWGYTF,TGTGCCAGCAGCTTAGTTGGGACAGGACTGTGGGGCTACACCTTC,TRBD1,TRBJ1-2,.,TRBV11-2
CASRPGHSGNTIYF,TGTGCCAGCAGGCCGGGACACTCTGGAAACACCATATATTTT,.,TRBJ1-3,.,TRBV6-5
CASSLLTGNYGYTF,TGTGCCAGCAGTTTGTTGACAGGGAACTATGGCTACACCTTC,TRBD1,TRBJ1-2,.,TRBV28
CASSLFPGGNTGELFF,TGTGCCAGCAGTTTATTCCCCGGGGGGAACACCGGGGAGCTGTTTTTT,.,TRBJ2-2,.,TRBV27
CASSPMTRNTEAFF,TGTGCCAGCTCACCGATGACAAGAAACACTGAAGCTTTCTTT,.,TRBJ1-1,few,TRBV18
CASSSRDRGYEQYF,TGTGCCAGCAGCTCCCGGGACAGGGGATACGAGCAGTACTTC,TRBD1,TRBJ2-7,.,TRBV5-5
CASSLRTGVNAPNEKLFF,TGTGCCAGCTCACTTCGGACAGGGGTCAATGCGCCTAATGAAAAACTGTTTTTT,TRBD1,TRBJ1-4,.,TRBV18
CASSPSTGETQYF,TGTGCCAGCTCACCGTCAACAGGAGAGACCCAGTACTTC,.,TRBJ2-5,.,TRBV18
CATSDFDTQLYGYTF,TGTGCCACCAGTGATTTCGATACCCAACTCTATGGCTACACCTTC,.,TRBJ1-2,.,TRBV24-1
CASNPGQGVANTGELFF,TGTGCCAGTAACCCCGGACAGGGGGTAGCGAACACCGGGGAGCTGTTTTTT,TRBD1,TRBJ2-2,.,TRBV19
CASSPGSGNQPQHF,TGCGCCAGCAGCCCCGGAAGCGGCAATCAGCCCCAGCATTTT,.,TRBJ1-5,.,TRBV5-1
CASSLTSSYEQYF,TGTGCCAGCAGTCTGACTAGCTCCTACGAGCAGTACTTC,.,TRBJ2-7,.,TRBV28
CASSPRQGDQPQHF,TGTGCCAGTAGCCCCCGCCAGGGGGATCAGCCCCAGCATTTT,TRBD1,TRBJ1-5,few,TRBV19
CASSHYRGQGVGGYTF,TGTGCCAGCAGCCACTATCGGGGACAGGGGGTTGGTGGCTACACCTTC,TRBD1,TRBJ1-2,few,TRBV7-2
CASSDGGSNEKLFF,TGTGCCAGCAGCGATGGAGGGTCTAACGAAAAACTGTTTTTT,.,TRBJ1-4,.,TRBV28
CASTIYPGQMNTEAFF,TGTGCCAGTACCATATATCCCGGACAGATGAACACTGAAGCTTTCTTT,.,TRBJ1-1,.,TRBV19
CASSLEHRGQPQHF,TGTGCCAGCAGCTTGGAGCACAGGGGGCAGCCCCAGCATTTT,TRBD1,TRBJ1-5,.,TRBV5-5
CASSVLAGRINEQFF,TGTGCCAGCAGCGTACTAGCGGGAAGAATCAATGAGCAGTTCTTC,TRBD2,TRBJ2-1,.,TRBV9
CASSVGLAGPTDTQYF,TGTGCCAGCAGTGTGGGGCTAGCGGGGCCCACAGATACGCAGTATTTT,TRBD2,TRBJ2-3,once,TRBV2